These 28 T cell receptor beta chains came from one sample sequenced in a study of T cell clonotyping in hematopoietic cell transplantation. Time point described: recipient sample about 28 days before transplant, after cytoreduction. The table came from immunoSEQ multiplex PCR; TCRdb's copy has only in-frame clones and leaves some out. The data contain some 30,000 clones, 60% to 80% of them singletons. Sequencing was performed on peripheral blood mononuclear cells, taken before stem cell transplant. These receptors all come from a man over 45 with myelodysplastic syndrome. Some clones in this sample may be carry-over from other donors' samples.

The chain joins TRBV25-1 to TRBJ2-3, with D hard to call. Trimming left V 4 bases short and J 8 bases short, with 13 bases between. The CDR3 sequence is 13 residues long. CDR1 MGHDK and CDR2 SYGVNS come from the germline V gene. CDR3 coding DNA: TGTGCCAGCAGTGCAGACCCCAGTGGTACGCAGTATTTT. Its protein product is CASSADPSGTQYF.

CDR3 sequence reads: CASLRDSPYEQYF. As DNA, the CDR3 is TGTGCCAGCCTCCGGGACAGCCCCTACGAGCAGTACTTC. The chain carries TRBV2 and TRBJ2-7, with 7 nucleotides matching TRBD1. This CDR3 has 13 amino acids. J was trimmed by 2 bases and V by 8 bases; bases with no gene match: 6. Germline CDR1 is SNHLY and CDR2 is FYNNEI.

This clone was picked up one time. V is TRBV9 and J is TRBJ2-7; 12 nucleotides agree with TRBD1. Germline loops: CDR1 SGDLS, CDR2 YYNGEE. The CDR3 is 14 amino acids. V shed 2 bases and J 6 bases; nucleotides not matched to a gene: 3. The DNA for the CDR3 is TGTGCCAGCAGCGTGGGGACAGGGGGCGGCGAGCAGTACTTC. This encodes CASSVGTGGGEQYF.

This clone occurred once. This CDR3 is missing its conserved last phenylalanine or tryptophan, likely due to a read error. Because the CDR3's place on the DNA is in doubt, the DNA is left out and the CDR3 is given as listed by TCRdb. The CDR3 sequence is CASSLGGPAWV. This chain joins TRBV7-9 and TRBJ2-3. CDR1 and CDR2 from the germline V gene are SEHNR and FQNEAQ (reference sequence). The CDR3 is 11 amino acids long, termini counted.

Written as DNA, the CDR3 is TGTGCCAGCAGTGCCCCGGACAGGGCTCAGCCCCAGCATTTT. Residues: CASSAPDRAQPQHF. The chain has TRBV6-1 and TRBJ1-5, with TRBD1 matching 8 bases. Looked up from germline, CDR1 is MNHNS and CDR2 is SASEGT. The V segment lost 4 bases and the J segment 6 bases; nucleotides outside the gene matches: 5. This CDR3 spans 14 amino acids.

The rearrangement uses TRBV6-1 and TRBJ2-7, with 8 bases that match TRBD1. CDR3 size: 15 residues. The V segment lost 5 bases and the J segment 1 base; nucleotides outside the gene matches: 7. The germline CDR1 and CDR2 sequences are MNHNS and SASEGT. CDR3 sequence reads: CASSLTGTGSYEQYF. CDR3 nucleotide sequence: TGTGCCAGCAGTCTAACCGGGACAGGATCCTACGAGCAGTACTTC.

The chain is built from TRBV30 and TRBJ1-2; D is undetermined. CDR1 and CDR2 from the germline V gene are GTSNPN and SVGIG (reference sequence). The V gene lost 1 base and the J gene lost 4 bases, with 10 bases spanning the gap. CDR3 size: 13 residues. The CDR3 region is CAWSGQLGYGYTF. CDR3 DNA: TGTGCCTGGAGTGGGCAGTTGGGCTATGGCTACACCTTC. The whole variable domain, remainder taken from reference TRBV30 and TRBJ1-2, is SQTIHQWPATLVQPVGSPLSLECTVEGTSNPNLYWYRQAAGRGLQLLFYSVGIGQISSEVPQNLSASRPQDRQFILSSKKLLLSDSGFYLCAWSGQLGYGYTFGSGTRLTVV.

This chain links TRBV30 with TRBJ2-7; D not resolved. Germline loops: CDR1 GTSNPN, CDR2 SVGIG (reference sequence). The CDR3 runs 11 residues. The ends were cut back, 1 base at V and 7 bases at J, with 8 bases in the middle. CDR3 sequence: CAWSGIREQYF. In DNA, the CDR3 is TGTGCCTGGAGTGGCATCCGAGAGCAGTACTTC. Combining the CDR3 with reference TRBV30 and TRBJ2-7 gives the whole variable domain SQTIHQWPATLVQPVGSPLSLECTVEGTSNPNLYWYRQAAGRGLQLLFYSVGIGQISSEVPQNLSASRPQDRQFILSSKKLLLSDSGFYLCAWSGIREQYFGPGTRLTVT.

This clone was found a few times. For the CDR3, the DNA is TGTGCCAGCAGTGAACAGGGGGCGCCGATCAATGAGCAGTTCTTC. Translation: CASSEQGAPINEQFF. The gene calls are TRBV2 and TRBJ2-1, with TRBD1 matching over 8 bases. The ends lost 2 bases at V and 6 bases at J; junction bases unmatched: 6. Germline V gives CDR1 SNHLY, CDR2 FYNNEI. The length of the CDR3 is 15 residues.

This sequence joins TRBV29-1 and TRBJ2-5, with a weak D call TRBD2 (5 bases). Germline V gives CDR1 SQVTM, CDR2 ANQGSEA. V lost 8 bases and J 2 bases, leaving 15 bases between the germline ends. CDR3 length: 13 residues. The DNA of the CDR3 is TGCAGCACACGGTCGAGGGCACAAGAGACCCAGTACTTC. It is translated as CSTRSRAQETQYF.

The chain combines TRBV5-1 with TRBJ2-7; tentative D call: TRBD2 (5 bases). The length of the CDR3 is 13 residues. Germline values: CDR1 SGHRS, CDR2 YFSETQ. Trimming shortened V by 4 bases and J by 3 bases, and 11 bases separated the two germline ends. CDR3 in DNA: TGCGCCAGCAGCCCTGGACGGGACTACGAGCAGTACTTC. Protein sequence: CASSPGRDYEQYF.

The chain carries TRBV29-1 and TRBJ2-1; TRBD1 might be the D (5 bases). Trimming removed 0 bases at V and 5 bases at J, with 8 bases between. The V gene's germline CDR1 is SQVTM and CDR2 ANQGSEA. This CDR3 has 13 residues. CDR3: CSVEEDIHNEQFF. As DNA, the CDR3 is TGCAGCGTTGAAGAGGACATTCACAATGAGCAGTTCTTC.

CDR3 loop: CASSRRGADSSYEQYF. In DNA, the CDR3 is TGTGCCAGCAGCCGCCGGGGAGCGGATAGCTCCTACGAGCAGTACTTC. This chain uses TRBV7-2 with TRBJ2-7, with a weak D call TRBD2 (5 bases). V lost 5 bases and J lost 0, with 17 bases in between. Germline lookup yields CDR1 SGHTA and CDR2 FQGNSA. The CDR3 has 16 residues.

The rearrangement uses TRBV7-2 and TRBJ2-7; 9 nucleotides line up with TRBD1. J lost 2 bases, V lost 5 bases, and 4 bases had no gene match. The CDR3 sequence is 14 residues long. The germline V gene has CDR1 SGHTA and CDR2 FQGNSA. The CDR3, as DNA: TGTGCCAGCAGCAGAGGACAGGGGCCCTACGAGCAGTACTTC. This translates into CASSRGQGPYEQYF.

The chain combines TRBV7-3 with TRBJ2-1, with 7 bases identical to TRBD2. Trimming cost V 2 bases and J 4 bases; bases outside gene matches: 2. The CDR3 has 14 residues. The germline gives CDR1 SGHTA, CDR2 FQGTGA. The CDR3 here is CASSLGREYNEQFF. The CDR3 DNA follows: TGTGCCAGCAGCTTAGGGAGGGAGTACAATGAGCAGTTCTTC.

V is TRBV6-6 and J is TRBJ2-3; a possible D gene is TRBD1 (6 bases). From germline, CDR1 is MNHNY and CDR2 SVGAGI (reference sequence). V was trimmed by 0 bases and J by 8 bases, leaving 15 bases between them. There are 15 residues in the CDR3. For the CDR3, the DNA is TGTGCCAGCAGTTACTCGGGGAGAAGAGGGGGTACGCAGTATTTT. Residues: CASSYSGRRGGTQYF.

The chain links TRBV19 to TRBJ1-2; D not certain. Germline V lookup: CDR1 LNHDA, CDR2 SQIVND (reference sequence). The CDR3 covers 12 residues. Trimming left V 7 bases short and J 4 bases short, with 10 bases between. The CDR3 nucleotides are TGTGCCAGTACCTCGAACCCCTATGGCTACACCTTC. Its translation: CASTSNPYGYTF.

The chain links TRBV11-3 to TRBJ1-1; D not resolved. Germline V lookup: CDR1 SGHNT, CDR2 YENEEA. V dropped 5 bases and J dropped 1 base, with 8 bases sitting between them. This CDR3 comprises 13 residues. The CDR3, as DNA: TGTGCCAGCAGCACCTCGGGGAACACTGAAGCTTTCTTT. As protein: CASSTSGNTEAFF.

This clone turned up a few times. The rearrangement joins TRBV6-5 to TRBJ2-5; 8 nucleotides align to TRBD2. Germline CDR1 reads MNHEY; CDR2 reads SVGAGI. The CDR3 extends over 15 amino acids. Unmatched junction bases numbered 7, after V lost 2 bases and J lost 5 bases. The CDR3 sequence is CASSYPGLGGETQYF. The CDR3 DNA follows: TGTGCCAGCAGTTACCCGGGACTAGGCGGGGAGACCCAGTACTTC.

This clone was recorded a few times. CDR3 sequence reads: CASSLVLGGTTGELFF. The CDR3 DNA sequence: TGTGCCAGCAGCTTAGTTCTGGGGGGGACCACCGGGGAGCTGTTTTTT. This rearrangement joins TRBV7-8 to TRBJ2-2; TRBD2 matches 7 bases. V lost 1 base and J lost 4; bases outside the gene matches: 6. The germline V gene encodes CDR1 SGHVS and CDR2 FQNEAQ. This CDR3 spans 16 amino acids.

The chain carries TRBV6-5 and TRBJ2-5, with 7 bases fitting TRBD2. The V gene end was trimmed by 5 bases and the J gene end by 11 bases; junction bases not matched to a gene: 11. This CDR3 spans 13 amino acids. Germline-derived CDR1 and CDR2 are MNHEY and SVGAGI. The CDR3: CASSRRDYWRQYF. Written as DNA, the CDR3 is TGTGCCAGCAGTCGCCGGGACTATTGGAGGCAGTACTTC.

Here the CDR3 reads CASSATYLQQYF. The CDR3 DNA follows: TGTGCCAGCAGCGCCACCTACCTCCAGCAGTACTTC. The chain links TRBV7-2 to TRBJ2-7; D not certain. V lost 5 bases to trimming and J lost 8 bases, with 13 bases between them. CDR1 and CDR2 (germline): SGHTA, FQGNSA. The CDR3 extends over 12 amino acids.

Judged by abundance, this clone is medium-sized (0.01 to 0.1%). This chain joins TRBV9 and TRBJ1-1; unclear D gene. The CDR3 contains 14 residues. The germline V and J ends were trimmed by 0 bases and 1 base, with 7 bases remaining between them. Germline V CDR1 and CDR2: SGDLS, YYNGEE. DNA for the CDR3: TGTGCCAGCAGCGTAGTGTCGAGGAACACTGAAGCTTTCTTT. The encoded protein is CASSVVSRNTEAFF.

The V and J genes are TRBV2 and TRBJ2-1, with D perhaps TRBD1 (6 bases). Trimming took 6 bases from V and 8 from J, leaving 20 bases between them. Germline CDR1 SNHLY, CDR2 FYNNEI. The length of the CDR3 is 15 residues. The CDR3 sequence: CASRPRLTGIDEQFF. For the CDR3, the DNA is TGTGCCAGCAGGCCACGACTTACAGGGATTGATGAGCAGTTCTTC.

In its sample, this clone was seen a few times. The V call is TRBV30, the J call TRBJ1-2; D is possibly TRBD1 (6 bases). The germline CDR1 and CDR2 sequences are GTSNPN and SVGIG (reference sequence). The CDR3 has 12 residues. V lost 3 bases to trimming and J lost 10 bases, with 15 bases between them. CDR3 residues: CAWSANRESYTF. CDR3 sequence (DNA): TGTGCCTGGAGCGCTAACAGGGAGTCCTACACCTTC.

The chain combines TRBV6-5 with TRBJ2-5; 10 nucleotides match TRBD2. This CDR3 contains 15 residues. Looked up from germline, CDR1 is MNHEY and CDR2 is SVGAGI. Trimming removed 6 bases from V and 2 bases from J; junction bases left unmatched: 6. CDR3 bases: TGTGCCAGCAGGAGGCCTAGCGGGGGTCAAGAGACCCAGTACTTC. Protein: CASRRPSGGQETQYF.

CDR3 region: CASTGLAGGPTDTQYF. In DNA, the CDR3 is TGTGCCAGCACTGGGCTAGCGGGGGGCCCCACAGATACGCAGTATTTT. This rearrangement joins TRBV6-6 to TRBJ2-3; 11 nucleotides line up with TRBD2. Germline CDR1 MNHNY, CDR2 SVGAGI (reference sequence). This CDR3 is 16 amino acids long. Germline trimming cut 7 bases from V and 2 bases from J; bases unmatched to any gene: 8.

The rearrangement uses TRBV6-5 and TRBJ1-2; D not resolved. This CDR3 has 16 amino acids. Germline CDR1 and CDR2: MNHEY and SVGAGI. V lost 0 bases, J lost 4 bases, and 15 bases lay in between. In DNA form, the CDR3 reads TGTGCCAGCAGTTACTCGTCCAGCCGGAGCTCCTATGGCTACACCTTC. As protein: CASSYSSSRSSYGYTF.